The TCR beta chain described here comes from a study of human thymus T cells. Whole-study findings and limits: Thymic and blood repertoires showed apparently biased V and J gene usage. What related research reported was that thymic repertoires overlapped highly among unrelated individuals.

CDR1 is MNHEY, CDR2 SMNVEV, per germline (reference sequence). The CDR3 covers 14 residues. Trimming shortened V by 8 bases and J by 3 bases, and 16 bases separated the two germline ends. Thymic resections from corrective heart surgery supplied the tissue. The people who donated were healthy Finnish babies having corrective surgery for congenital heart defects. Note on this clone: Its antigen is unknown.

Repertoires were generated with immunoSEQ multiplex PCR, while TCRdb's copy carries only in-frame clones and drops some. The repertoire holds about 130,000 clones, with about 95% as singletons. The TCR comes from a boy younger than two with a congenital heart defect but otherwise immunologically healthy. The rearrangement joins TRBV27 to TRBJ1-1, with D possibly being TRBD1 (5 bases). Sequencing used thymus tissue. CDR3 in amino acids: CASYSPPRDTEAFF. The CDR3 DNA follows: TGTGCCAGCTATAGCCCCCCCAGGGACACTGAAGCTTTCTTT.